The present T cell receptor beta chain was sequenced within a study of human T cells and chemical hapten exposure. Across the study: Minor pooled library volume differences mainly drove per-sample TCR yield variation.

Stated time point: patch test 1, 2 weeks after DPC sensitization. Noted treatment: therapeutic diphenylcyclopropenone sensitization with weekly scalp DPC. Notes on the study in general: Counts of expanded TCRs at PT1 were positively correlated with patch test score.

CDR1 is DFQATT and CDR2 is SNEGSKA in the germline V gene (reference sequence). The CDR3 contains 14 residues. The V and J ends lost 3 bases and 1 base, in that order; junction bases with no gene match: 4. This clonotype was seen many times. Its antigen is currently unknown. TCRdb re-derived calls from the RACE reads in MiXCR, one entry per CDR3 protein. This table has nearly 80,000 distinct CDR3 sequences, approximately 10% appearing once. The rearrangement uses TRBV20-1 and TRBJ1-2; 8 nucleotides line up with TRBD1. The sample here was whole blood, taken in connection with sensitization to the hapten diphenylcyclopropenone (DPC). The sequence was obtained from a woman aged 50 to 60 with alopecia areata. Some clones in this sample may be carry-over from other donors' samples. The CDR3 DNA sequence: TGCAGTGCTAGGACAGGGGACATTAACTATGGCTACACCTTC. Its translation is CSARTGDINYGYTF.